The 24 T cell receptor beta chains below come from one sample, sequenced in a study of blood T cells in healthy people across ages. The authors ran a second PCR of about 6 to 11 cycles using a sample-barcoded 5' primer and a J-beta primer mix. TCRdb redid the calling of the 5' RACE reads with MiXCR, one entry per CDR3 protein. The profile shows hundreds of thousands of distinct CDR3 sequences, around two thirds of them singletons. The sample taken for sequencing was blood. These receptor sequences come from a man aged 30 to 39 in good health.

The chain uses TRBV19 and TRBJ2-7; 8 bases fit TRBD2. This CDR3 region has 14 residues. Germline V gene lookup returns CDR1 LNHDA and CDR2 SQIVND (reference sequence). V shed 3 bases and J 4 bases; nucleotides not matched to a gene: 5. The CDR3 DNA sequence: TGTGCCAGTAGTATTCGGCGGGGGGCATACGAGCAGTACTTC. As protein: CASSIRRGAYEQYF.

The rearrangement links TRBV4-2 to TRBJ1-4; D is uncertain. V shed 0 bases and J shed 0 bases, with 14 bases lying between them. The CDR3 is 18 residues long. CDR1 and CDR2 (germline): LGHNA, YNFKEQ. CDR3 residues: CASSQDRVDGATNEKLFF. CDR3 nucleotide sequence: TGTGCCAGCAGCCAAGATAGGGTAGACGGCGCAACTAATGAAAAACTGTTTTTT.

This clonotype was counted a single time. The chain combines TRBV28 with TRBJ2-5; 9 nucleotides line up with TRBD2. Germline V lookup: CDR1 MDHEN, CDR2 SYDVKM. V shed 3 bases, J shed 4 bases, and the junction held 6 bases outside the gene matches. This CDR3 is 15 amino acids long. The CDR3 here is CASSFPSGATETQYF. Here the CDR3 DNA reads TGTGCCAGCAGTTTCCCTAGCGGGGCGACAGAGACCCAGTACTTC.

The chain uses TRBV6-6 and TRBJ2-2; a weak D match, TRBD1 (6 bases). Deletions cut 6 bases from V and 5 bases from J, with 10 bases between. CDR3 length: 13 amino acids. Germline V CDR1 and CDR2: MNHNY, SVGAGI (reference sequence). For the CDR3, the DNA is TGTGCCAGCAGGACAGGATGGACCGGGGAGCTGTTTTTT. This encodes CASRTGWTGELFF.

The chain is built from TRBV14 and TRBJ2-3; 12 bases align to TRBD2. V lost 4 bases, J lost 6 bases, and 8 bases stayed unmatched. Germline-derived CDR1 and CDR2 are SGHDN and FVKESK. The CDR3 extends over 16 amino acids. The CDR3 region has the DNA TGTGCCAGCAGCCCCTGGACTAGCGGGGCGTGGGATACGCAGTATTTT. Its translation: CASSPWTSGAWDTQYF.

V usage is TRBV6-5 and J usage is TRBJ1-6; D is unclear. CDR1 and CDR2 (germline): MNHEY, SVGAGI. Trimming removed 0 bases at V and 5 bases at J, with 17 bases between. The CDR3 sequence is 18 residues long. CDR3 region: CASSYSRYGPDNNSPLHF. In DNA form, the CDR3 reads TGTGCCAGCAGTTACTCTCGGTACGGCCCTGATAATAATTCACCCCTCCACTTT.

This clonotype has a count of ten or more. The J gene is TRBJ2-7, the V gene TRBV6-5; 8 nucleotides agree with TRBD1. V lost 0 bases, J lost 3 bases, and 4 bases stayed unmatched. The CDR3 contains 15 residues. Germline values: CDR1 MNHEY, CDR2 SVGAGI. CDR3 nucleotide sequence: TGTGCCAGCAGTTACTCGGGGACAGGAGGCTACGAGCAGTACTTC. Amino acids: CASSYSGTGGYEQYF.

The V call is TRBV7-2, the J call TRBJ2-5, with D perhaps matching TRBD1 or TRBD2 (5 bases each). V shed 3 bases and J shed 3 bases, with 11 bases lying between them. This CDR3 has 14 amino acids. The germline gives CDR1 SGHTA, CDR2 FQGNSA. CDR3 sequence reads: CASSFRDGKETQYF. The CDR3 DNA is TGTGCCAGCAGCTTCCGGGACGGAAAAGAGACCCAGTACTTC.

This sequence joins TRBV11-2 and TRBJ1-2, with D possibly being TRBD1 (5 bases). Germline values: CDR1 SGHAT, CDR2 FQNNGV. Trimming pared 4 bases from V and 6 bases from J, leaving 18 bases between. The CDR3 runs 15 residues. CDR3 DNA sequence: TGTGCCAGCAGCTCACATAGCAGGGAGTCAAATGGCTACACCTTC. It codes for CASSSHSRESNGYTF.

The chain has TRBV20-1 and TRBJ1-2; 9 nucleotides align to TRBD1. This CDR3 has 15 amino acids. Germline CDR1 and CDR2: DFQATT and SNEGSKA (reference sequence). Losses at the gene ends were 0 bases for V and 0 bases for J; bases not matched to a gene: 2. The CDR3 bases are TGCAGTGCTAGAGAGGGACAGGGCACTAACTATGGCTACACCTTC. It encodes CSAREGQGTNYGYTF.

J is TRBJ2-5 and V is TRBV20-1; 16 bases are a match to TRBD2. The CDR3 is made up of 16 amino acids. The V and J ends lost 6 bases and 4 bases, in that order; junction bases with no gene match: 8. From germline, CDR1 is DFQATT and CDR2 SNEGSKA (reference sequence). CDR3 sequence: CSATPGLAGGPETQYF. CDR3 coding DNA: TGCAGTGCAACCCCGGGACTAGCGGGAGGGCCAGAGACCCAGTACTTC.

The chain combines TRBV6-1 with TRBJ2-4; 9 bases fit TRBD1. The J call may not be correct, given that the DNA end is closer to TRBJ2-7. The CDR3 spans 15 residues. CDR1 MNHNS and CDR2 SASEGT come from the germline V gene. As DNA, the CDR3 is TGTGCCAGCAGTGAGACAGGGGGAATAACCTACGAGCAGTACTTC. Translation gives CASSETGGITYEQYF.

This clonotype was seen more than once but under ten times. The chain recombines TRBV15 with TRBJ2-5; TRBD2 matches 7 bases. Trimming removed 0 bases from V and 5 bases from J; junction bases left unmatched: 3. Germline CDR1 and CDR2: LNHNV and YYDKDF (reference sequence). The CDR3 contains 14 residues. CDR3 sequence (DNA): TGTGCCACCAGCAGAGAGGGAGGGTCGGAGACCCAGTACTTC. Its translation is CATSREGGSETQYF.

The V gene is TRBV7-9, the J gene TRBJ2-3, with D perhaps being TRBD1 or TRBD2 (7 bases each). Germline V lookup: CDR1 SEHNR, CDR2 FQNEAQ (reference sequence). V was pared by 0 bases and J by 2 bases, with 15 bases between. The length of the CDR3 is 17 residues. The CDR3 DNA reads as TGTGCCAGCAGCTTAGCGAGACAGGGAGGGATCACAGATACGCAGTATTTT. It specifies CASSLARQGGITDTQYF.

The rearrangement uses TRBV28 and TRBJ2-5, with TRBD2 matching 12 bases. The CDR3 is made up of 20 amino acids. Losses at the gene ends were 4 bases for V and 4 bases for J; bases not matched to a gene: 19. From germline, CDR1 is MDHEN and CDR2 SYDVKM. The CDR3, as DNA: TGTGCCAGCAGTTCCACCCTCCTAGCGGGGGGGCCCCATGCACGAGAGACCCAGTACTTC. This sequence encodes CASSSTLLAGGPHARETQYF.

This clonotype was recorded a few times. The rearrangement uses TRBV5-1 and TRBJ2-5; D is possibly TRBD1 (6 bases). The CDR3 runs to 13 residues. The V end lost 4 bases, the J end lost 0 bases, and 7 bases lay between the germline ends. Germline assignment: CDR1 SGHRS and CDR2 YFSETQ. The CDR3: CASSRDNQETQYF. Written as DNA, the CDR3 is TGCGCCAGCAGCCGGGACAACCAAGAGACCCAGTACTTC.

Here the CDR3 reads CSAQTQGAEWGYTF. CDR3 DNA sequence: TGCAGTGCCCAAACTCAGGGGGCCGAGTGGGGCTACACCTTC. J is TRBJ1-2 and V is TRBV20-1, with TRBD1 identical over 8 bases. The CDR3 has 14 amino acids. Germline loops: CDR1 DFQATT, CDR2 SNEGSKA (reference sequence). The V and J ends lost 6 bases and 8 bases, in that order; junction bases with no gene match: 14.

The V call is TRBV12-3 or TRBV12-4, the J call TRBJ2-3, with D possibly matching TRBD1 (7 bases). There are 16 residues in the CDR3. The V end lost 3 bases, the J end lost 2 bases, and 15 bases lay between the germline ends. The chain's CDR3 is CASSFWGDRPTDTQYF. Here the CDR3 DNA reads TGTGCCAGCAGTTTTTGGGGGGACAGACCCACAGATACGCAGTATTTT.

As DNA, the CDR3 is TGTGCCTGGAGTGATAACAGGGGTAGCGAGACCCAGTACTTC. The encoded protein is CAWSDNRGSETQYF. This chain connects TRBV30 to TRBJ2-5; 7 nucleotides align to TRBD1. Germline values: CDR1 GTSNPN, CDR2 SVGIG (reference sequence). The CDR3 is 14 amino acids. V gave up 1 base and J gave up 5 bases; unmatched junction bases: 7.

The chain has TRBV7-9 and TRBJ1-2; TRBD1 agrees at 12 bases. Germline V gene data show CDR1 as SEHNR and CDR2 as FQNEAQ (reference sequence). After removal of 5 bases from V and 6 bases from J, the junction contained 10 bases not matched to a gene. CDR3 length: 16 amino acids. The CDR3 region has the DNA TGTGCCAGCAGCGCGGGACAGGGGGCGTTATCGGATGGCTACACCTTC. It specifies CASSAGQGALSDGYTF. Using reference TRBV7-9 and TRBJ1-2 for the parts outside the CDR3, the full variable domain is DTGVSQNPRHKITKRGQNVTFRCDPISEHNRLYWYRQTLGQGPEFLTYFQNEAQLEKSRLLSDRFSAERPKGSFSTLEIQRTEQGDSAMYLCASSAGQGALSDGYTFGSGTRLTVV.

The chain joins TRBV3-1 to TRBJ1-4; D unclear. This CDR3 spans 16 amino acids. The germline V gene has CDR1 LGHDT and CDR2 YNNKEL (reference sequence). Trimming removed 5 bases at V and 4 bases at J, with 17 bases between. The CDR3 protein is CASSSQPEWYNEKLFF. CDR3 nucleotides: TGTGCCAGCAGCTCACAGCCCGAGTGGTATAATGAAAAACTGTTTTTT. Supplemented by reference TRBV3-1 and TRBJ1-4, the full variable domain reads DTAVSQTPKYLVTQMGNDKSIKCEQNLGHDTMYWYKQDSKKFLKIMFSYNNKELIINETVPNRFSPKSPDKAHLNLHINSLELGDSAVYFCASSSQPEWYNEKLFFGSGTQLSVL.

V usage is TRBV5-8 and J usage is TRBJ1-4, with D possibly TRBD1 on 5 matching bases. V dropped 2 bases and J dropped 1 base, with 15 bases sitting between them. The CDR3 covers 17 residues. CDR1 SGHTS and CDR2 YDEGEE come from the germline V gene. In DNA form, the CDR3 reads TGTGCCAGCAGCTTCAGGCGGGGGATTGGAACTAATGAAAAACTGTTTTTT. Translated, it gives CASSFRRGIGTNEKLFF.

This clonotype has more than one count but fewer than ten. CDR3 sequence reads: CASGSRGAGPDTQYF. Here the CDR3 DNA reads TGTGCCAGCGGTTCCCGAGGCGCGGGGCCGGATACGCAGTATTTT. This chain connects TRBV12-3 or TRBV12-4 to TRBJ2-3, with D possibly matching TRBD2 (6 bases). The V gene lost 8 bases and the J gene lost 6 bases, with 21 bases spanning the gap. There are 15 residues in the CDR3.

The V and J genes are TRBV11-1 and TRBJ2-2; D call uncertain. This CDR3 has 12 residues. Germline CDR1 reads SGHAT; CDR2 reads FQDESV (reference sequence). V was trimmed by 4 bases and J by 7 bases, leaving 7 bases between them. This chain's CDR3 is CASSSDHGELFF. The CDR3 DNA reads as TGTGCCAGCAGCTCAGACCACGGGGAGCTGTTTTTT.